What follows are 12 T cell receptor beta chains derived from one specimen sequenced in a study of shared clonotypes between healthy human individuals. TCRdb's copy holds only in-frame clones and misses some; the assay was immunoSEQ multiplex PCR. Of some 2,000,000 clones in the sample, roughly 96% were seen once. The sequencing input was naive CD4+ T cells sorted from blood. The subset was: CD45RA+ positively selected. The source is a young man in good health.

V is TRBV29-1 and J is TRBJ1-2, with 11 bases that match TRBD1. This CDR3 comprises 14 residues. The germline V gene encodes CDR1 SQVTM and CDR2 ANQGSEA. J lost 1 base, V lost 4 bases, and 2 bases had no gene match. The CDR3 loop is CSVGDRGSNYGYTF. CDR3 bases: TGCAGCGTTGGGGACAGGGGGAGTAACTATGGCTACACCTTC.

The rearrangement links TRBV25-1 to TRBJ2-5, with 11 bases matching TRBD1. The CDR3 length is 15 residues. CDR1 is MGHDK and CDR2 is SYGVNS in the germline V gene. Trimming removed 2 bases from V and 5 bases from J; junction bases left unmatched: 4. Here the CDR3 reads CASSERDRGWETQYF. In DNA, the CDR3 is TGTGCCAGCAGTGAACGGGACAGGGGGTGGGAGACCCAGTACTTC.

The CDR3 coding sequence is TGCGCCAGCAGCTTGGAGCGGACCTCCTACGAGCAGTACTTC. Translating it yields CASSLERTSYEQYF. V usage is TRBV5-1 and J usage is TRBJ2-7; a possible D gene is TRBD2 (5 bases). Germline values: CDR1 SGHRS, CDR2 YFSETQ. The CDR3 length is 14 residues. Trimming left V 0 bases short and J 0 bases short, with 7 bases between.

The V call is TRBV5-1, the J call TRBJ1-1; D is undetermined. Trimming stripped 4 bases from V and 3 bases from J, with 19 bases between. The germline CDR1 and CDR2 sequences are SGHRS and YFSETQ. This CDR3 has 16 amino acids. CDR3 DNA sequence: TGCGCCAGCAGCCCGGGGTGGTCGGGGTTGGACACTGAAGCTTTCTTT. This codes for CASSPGWSGLDTEAFF.

The chain recombines TRBV27 with TRBJ2-1, with TRBD2 matching 12 bases. The CDR3 consists of 15 residues. The V gene end was trimmed by 5 bases and the J gene end by 7 bases; junction bases not matched to a gene: 6. CDR1 and CDR2 from the germline V gene are MNHEY and SMNVEV (reference sequence). CDR3 sequence (DNA): TGTGCCAGCAGTACCCCGCTAGCGGGGGGGAATGAGCAGTTCTTC. Encoded protein: CASSTPLAGGNEQFF.

This clone appeared a single time. The rearrangement joins TRBV9 to TRBJ2-5, with D hard to call. The CDR3 extends over 13 amino acids. The V end lost 4 bases, the J end lost 5 bases, and 12 bases lay between the germline ends. The germline gives CDR1 SGDLS, CDR2 YYNGEE. CDR3 loop: CASSPGIWETQYF. The CDR3 coding sequence is TGTGCCAGCAGCCCGGGTATCTGGGAGACCCAGTACTTC.

Remarks on this clone: The same CDR3 is also encoded by other DNA sequences in this sample. The CDR3 loop reads CASSLAGQNTEAFF. The DNA of the CDR3 is TGCGCCAGCAGCTTGGCCGGGCAGAACACTGAAGCTTTCTTT. V usage is TRBV5-1 and J usage is TRBJ1-1; unclear D gene. The CDR3 totals 14 residues. Deletions cut 0 bases from V and 1 base from J, with 7 bases between. Germline values: CDR1 SGHRS, CDR2 YFSETQ. Full variable domain (missing parts from reference TRBV5-1 and TRBJ1-1): KAGVTQTPRYLIKTRGQQVTLSCSPISGHRSVSWYQQTPGQGLQFLFEYFSETQRNKGNFPGRFSGRQFSNSRSEMNVSTLELGDSALYLCASSLAGQNTEAFFGQGTRLTVV.

The CDR3: CAWRPRRGTNEQYF. CDR3 in DNA: TGTGCCTGGAGACCCAGGCGGGGTACCAACGAGCAGTACTTC. The gene calls are TRBV30 and TRBJ2-7; D possibly corresponds to TRBD2 (6 bases). This CDR3 contains 14 residues. V lost 3 bases to trimming and J lost 5 bases, with 17 bases between them. Per the germline V gene, CDR1 is GTSNPN and CDR2 is SVGIG (reference sequence).

This rearrangement joins TRBV6-5 to TRBJ2-1; D is possibly TRBD1 (5 bases). Germline CDR1 is MNHEY and CDR2 is SVGAGI. The CDR3 contains 15 residues. Deletions cut 0 bases from V and 6 bases from J, with 12 bases between. CDR3 region: CASSYSPGIVNEQFF. CDR3 coding DNA: TGTGCCAGCAGTTACTCGCCAGGGATCGTCAATGAGCAGTTCTTC.

The chain recombines TRBV7-2 with TRBJ1-2; D is undetermined. This CDR3 comprises 15 residues. Germline CDR1 and CDR2: SGHTA and FQGNSA. Trimming shortened V by 5 bases and J by 0 bases, and 13 bases separated the two germline ends. CDR3 residues: CASSPRRVPNYGYTF. Written as DNA, the CDR3 is TGTGCCAGCAGCCCCCGGAGGGTGCCTAACTATGGCTACACCTTC.

This chain joins TRBV19 and TRBJ2-2; D not certain. V dropped 2 bases and J dropped 7 bases, with 5 bases sitting between them. From germline, CDR1 is LNHDA and CDR2 SQIVND (reference sequence). The CDR3 consists of 12 residues. The CDR3 region has the DNA TGTGCCAGTAGTATACCGATCGGGGAGCTGTTTTTT. As protein: CASSIPIGELFF.

The rearrangement joins TRBV19 to TRBJ1-1; D is undetermined. V gave up 8 bases and J gave up 0 bases, with 10 bases separating them. The CDR3 totals 13 residues. Germline CDR1 LNHDA, CDR2 SQIVND (reference sequence). CDR3 sequence: CASGRGMNTEAFF. The CDR3, as DNA: TGTGCCAGTGGCAGAGGTATGAACACTGAAGCTTTCTTT.